The TCR beta chain under discussion was sequenced for a study of T-cell reconstitution after alpha-beta-depleted transplantation in children. Using unique molecular identifiers, the investigators prepared the TCRbeta library. TCRdb re-derived calls from the PCR reads in MiXCR, one entry per CDR3 protein. The table lists approximately 980,000 distinct CDR3 sequences, about 29% of them singletons. Notes on the study in general: At day 60, the high TCRbeta diversity found in some patients originated from recipient T cells and thymic progenitors that had survived. Diversity and T-cell counts at one year after transplant derived mostly from new T cells. Roughly two months post-transplant, alpha-beta T cells reportedly originated from several hundred graft clones that had expanded.

The CDR3 has 16 amino acids. CDR1 KGHSH and CDR2 LQKENI come from the germline V gene. V was pared by 7 bases and J by 4 bases, with 20 bases between. Comment on this clonotype: Antigen specificity is unknown.

The sequenced sample was PBMCs, mostly from graft donor cells, obtained 360 days after TCRalphabeta/CD19-depleted stem cell transplant. The receptor's source is a boy under two years old who had a stem cell transplant for SCID, so the T cells may come from the graft donor. This chain joins TRBV18 and TRBJ2-1, with no clear D. The CDR3 spells CASFPPLYPAYNEQFF. CDR3 DNA sequence: TGTGCCAGCTTCCCCCCCCTCTACCCAGCTTACAATGAGCAGTTCTTC.